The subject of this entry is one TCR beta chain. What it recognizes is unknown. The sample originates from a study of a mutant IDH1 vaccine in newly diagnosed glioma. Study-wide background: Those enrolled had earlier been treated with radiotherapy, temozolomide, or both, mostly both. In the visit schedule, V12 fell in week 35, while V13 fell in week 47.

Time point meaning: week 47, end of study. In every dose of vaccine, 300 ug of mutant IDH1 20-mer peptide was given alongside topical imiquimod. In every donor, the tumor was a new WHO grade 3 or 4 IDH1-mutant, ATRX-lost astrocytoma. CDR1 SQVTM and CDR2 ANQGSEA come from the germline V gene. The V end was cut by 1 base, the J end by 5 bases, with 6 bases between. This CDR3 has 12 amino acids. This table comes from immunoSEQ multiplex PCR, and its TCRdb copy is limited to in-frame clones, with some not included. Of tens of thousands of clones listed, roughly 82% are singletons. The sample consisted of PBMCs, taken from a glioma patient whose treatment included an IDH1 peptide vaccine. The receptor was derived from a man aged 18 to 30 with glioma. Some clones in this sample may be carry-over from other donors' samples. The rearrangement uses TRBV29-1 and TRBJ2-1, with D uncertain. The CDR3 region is CSVEAVNNEQFF. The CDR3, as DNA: TGCAGCGTTGAAGCAGTAAACAATGAGCAGTTCTTC.